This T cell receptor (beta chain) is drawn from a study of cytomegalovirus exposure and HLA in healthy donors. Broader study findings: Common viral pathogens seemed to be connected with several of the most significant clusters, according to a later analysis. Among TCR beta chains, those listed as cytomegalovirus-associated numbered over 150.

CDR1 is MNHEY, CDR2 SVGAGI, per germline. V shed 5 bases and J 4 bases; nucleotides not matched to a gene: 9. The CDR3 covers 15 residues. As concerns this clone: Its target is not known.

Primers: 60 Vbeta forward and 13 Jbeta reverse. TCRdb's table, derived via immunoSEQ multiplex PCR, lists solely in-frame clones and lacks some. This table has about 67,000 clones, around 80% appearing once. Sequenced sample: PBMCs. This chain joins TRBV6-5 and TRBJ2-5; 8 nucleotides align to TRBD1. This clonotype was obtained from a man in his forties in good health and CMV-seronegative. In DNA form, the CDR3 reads TGTGCCAGCAGTCGACAGGGGTTTAGCGCAGAGACCCAGTACTTC. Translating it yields CASSRQGFSAETQYF.